In this sample, the clone carrying this T cell receptor (beta chain) turned up many times. Its specificity is unknown. These data originate in a study of CD8+CD57+ T cells in acquired aplastic anemia. Study summary: Sorted cells (CD4+ and CD8+) yielded DNA amounts that averaged approximately 3.2 ug. Regarding the study as a whole: Around 27 sequences, all CD8+ CDR3, were shared between patients and controls. Patients and controls had CD8+ Simpson's diversity values that were not significantly distinct.

Whoever was chosen for sequencing had shown CD8+CD57+ cell expansion by flow cytometry. V was pared by 6 bases and J by 7 bases, with 10 bases between. The CDR3 has 13 residues. Germline CDR1 is MNHEY and CDR2 is SVGAGI. CDR3 and TCR beta VDJ profiling relied on a genomic DNA template. A single record per CDR3 protein comes from TCRdb applying MiXCR to the reads. Among under 350,000 distinct CDR3 sequences, about 50% were seen once, and the ten largest hold 1% to 1.5%. The sequence came from a human donor with aplastic anemia. The source material was sorted CD4+, CD8+, or CD8+CD57+ T cells (not recorded which) from PBMCs. The genes are TRBV6-5 and TRBJ1-6; TRBD1 might be the D (6 bases). CDR3 nucleotides: TGTGCCAGCAGGCTGACAGGCAATTCACCCCTCCACTTT. As protein: CASRLTGNSPLHF.